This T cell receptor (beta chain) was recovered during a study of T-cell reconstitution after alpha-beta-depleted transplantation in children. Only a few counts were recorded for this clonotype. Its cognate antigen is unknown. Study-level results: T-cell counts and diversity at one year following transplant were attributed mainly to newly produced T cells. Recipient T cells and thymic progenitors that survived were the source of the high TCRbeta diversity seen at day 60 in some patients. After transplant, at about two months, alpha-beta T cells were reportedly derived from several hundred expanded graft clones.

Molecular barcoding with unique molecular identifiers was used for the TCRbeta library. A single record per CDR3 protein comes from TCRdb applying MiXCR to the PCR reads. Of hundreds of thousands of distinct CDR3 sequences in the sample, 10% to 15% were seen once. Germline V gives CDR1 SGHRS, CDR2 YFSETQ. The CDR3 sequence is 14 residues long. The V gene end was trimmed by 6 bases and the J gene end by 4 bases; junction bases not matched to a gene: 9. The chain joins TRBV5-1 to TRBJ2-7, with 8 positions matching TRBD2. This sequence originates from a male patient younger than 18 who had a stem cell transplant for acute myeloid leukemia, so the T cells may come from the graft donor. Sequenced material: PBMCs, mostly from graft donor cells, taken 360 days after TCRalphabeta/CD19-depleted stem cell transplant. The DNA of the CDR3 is TGCGCCAGCAACCCGGGACTAGGTCGGTACGAGCAGTACTTC. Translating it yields CASNPGLGRYEQYF.